The 23 T cell receptor beta chains in this list originate from one sample, sequenced in a study of cytomegalovirus exposure and HLA in healthy donors. Primers included in the PCR were 60 Vbeta and 13 Jbeta primers. Clones were sequenced by immunoSEQ multiplex PCR, and TCRdb holds only the in-frame ones, with some missing. This sample has 200,000 to 250,000 clones, with roughly four fifths found just once. Sequenced material: PBMCs. These receptors were collected from a woman in her fifties or sixties in good health and CMV-seropositive.

The chain couples TRBV29-1 to TRBJ2-1; D unclear. This CDR3 is built from 13 residues. Between the trimmed V and J ends, which lost 4 bases and 2 bases, there was a span of 9 bases. Germline V gives CDR1 SQVTM, CDR2 ANQGSEA. The CDR3 bases are TGCAGCGTTGGGCTCGCCCCCTACAATGAGCAGTTCTTC. Amino acid sequence: CSVGLAPYNEQFF.

The CDR3 is CASSYDGVNNYGYTF. As DNA, the CDR3 is TGTGCCAGCAGTTACGACGGGGTTAATAACTATGGCTACACCTTC. V gene TRBV6-5 combines with J gene TRBJ1-2; no definite D call. In germline, CDR1 is MNHEY, CDR2 SVGAGI. The CDR3 has 15 amino acids. V was trimmed by 2 bases and J by 1 base, leaving 11 bases between them.

This clone was seen more than once but under ten times. The gene calls are TRBV5-1 and TRBJ1-5, with 7 bases aligning to TRBD1. V dropped 4 bases and J dropped 6; count of bases not matched to a gene: 7. This CDR3 has 14 residues. Per the germline V gene, CDR1 is SGHRS and CDR2 is YFSETQ. CDR3 region: CASSTTGAGQPQHF. Here the CDR3 DNA reads TGCGCCAGCAGCACAACAGGGGCAGGTCAGCCCCAGCATTTT.

The chain is built from TRBV4-2 and TRBJ1-4; D remains unclear. The V gene lost 0 bases and the J gene lost 8 bases, with 4 bases spanning the gap. The length of the CDR3 is 12 residues. The germline gives CDR1 LGHNA, CDR2 YNFKEQ. The CDR3 loop is CASSQEQEKLFF. CDR3 DNA: TGTGCCAGCAGCCAAGAACAGGAAAAACTGTTTTTT.

This clone appeared once. The J gene is TRBJ2-7, the V gene TRBV28, with 7 bases matching TRBD2. This CDR3 region has 13 residues. Germline V CDR1 and CDR2: MDHEN, SYDVKM. Losses at the gene ends were 5 bases for V and 3 bases for J; bases not matched to a gene: 4. CDR3 protein: CASSGGDVYEQYF. The CDR3 bases are TGTGCCAGCAGTGGGGGGGACGTCTACGAGCAGTACTTC.

The chain employs TRBV7-9 and TRBJ1-2, with TRBD1 matching 10 bases. The germline V gene has CDR1 SEHNR and CDR2 FQNEAQ (reference sequence). The CDR3 runs to 16 residues. Losses at the gene ends were 5 bases for V and 8 bases for J; bases not matched to a gene: 14. This CDR3 is CASSILRDRGAGGYTF. As DNA, the CDR3 is TGTGCCAGCAGCATCCTCCGGGACAGGGGCGCAGGCGGCTACACCTTC.

This clone was picked up one time. The chain is built from TRBV18 and TRBJ2-6, with D tentatively TRBD1 (6 bases). V was trimmed by 3 bases and J by 0 bases, leaving 15 bases between them. The CDR3 has 18 residues. The V gene's germline CDR1 is KGHSH and CDR2 LQKENI. The CDR3 region has the DNA TGTGCCAGCTCACCTTTCGGACAGAAACGCTCTGGGGCCAACGTCCTGACTTTC. Amino acid sequence: CASSPFGQKRSGANVLTF.

This clone was found once. The gene calls are TRBV7-2 and TRBJ2-1; 8 bases map to TRBD1. The junction had 6 bases not matched to a gene; V was cut back by 7 bases and J by 4 bases. Germline values: CDR1 SGHTA, CDR2 FQGNSA. This CDR3 contains 14 residues. This chain's CDR3 is CASNPDRAYNEQFF. The DNA for the CDR3 is TGTGCCAGCAACCCGGACAGGGCTTACAATGAGCAGTTCTTC.

The J gene is TRBJ1-1, the V gene TRBV5-3; D gene unclear. TRBV5-3 is designated an ORF whose function remains uncertain. V lost 1 base and J 6 bases, leaving 13 bases between the germline ends. The CDR3 is 14 residues long. In DNA form, the CDR3 reads TGTGCCAGAAGCTTGCGGGGAGAAATGTCTGAAGCTTTCTTT. Protein sequence: CARSLRGEMSEAFF.

The chain uses TRBV30 and TRBJ2-7; D may be TRBD2 (7 bases). V lost 7 bases, J lost 0 bases, and 16 bases lay in between. Germline CDR1 GTSNPN, CDR2 SVGIG (reference sequence). The CDR3 runs to 14 residues. Written as DNA, the CDR3 is TGTGCCTTGGGGAGGGGGGGGCTCTCCTACGAGCAGTACTTC. Translating it yields CALGRGGLSYEQYF. Complete variable domain (other parts from reference TRBV30 and TRBJ2-7): SQTIHQWPATLVQPVGSPLSLECTVEGTSNPNLYWYRQAAGRGLQLLFYSVGIGQISSEVPQNLSASRPQDRQFILSSKKLLLSDSGFYLCALGRGGLSYEQYFGPGTRLTVT.

V usage is TRBV5-1 and J usage is TRBJ2-7; D is ambiguous. Germline assignment: CDR1 SGHRS and CDR2 YFSETQ. This CDR3 is built from 13 residues. Between the trimmed V and J ends, which lost 2 bases and 0 bases, there was a span of 6 bases. CDR3 coding DNA: TGCGCCAGCAGCTTCTTGAGCTCCTACGAGCAGTACTTC. This codes for CASSFLSSYEQYF.

This chain links TRBV7-8 with TRBJ1-1; D is uncertain. The length of the CDR3 is 14 residues. Trimming stripped 1 base from V and 3 bases from J, with 9 bases between. Germline V lookup: CDR1 SGHVS, CDR2 FQNEAQ. CDR3 DNA: TGTGCCAGCAGCTTAGAGCGGGGATACACTGAAGCTTTCTTT. It yields the protein CASSLERGYTEAFF.

This rearrangement joins TRBV15 to TRBJ2-1; 7 bases match TRBD2. The CDR3 runs 15 residues. Germline lookup yields CDR1 LNHNV and CDR2 YYDKDF (reference sequence). V shed 0 bases and J 4 bases; nucleotides not matched to a gene: 3. This CDR3 reads CATSRDPGLYNEQFF. CDR3 DNA sequence: TGTGCCACCAGCAGAGATCCGGGACTATACAATGAGCAGTTCTTC.

In nucleotides, the CDR3 is TGCGCCAGCAGCTTGGGGCAGTACGAGCAGTACTTC. This encodes CASSLGQYEQYF. This chain uses TRBV5-1 with TRBJ2-7; no firm D call. With 0 bases removed from V and 4 bases from J, the gap between germline ends came to 5 bases. The CDR3 sequence is 12 residues long. Per the germline V gene, CDR1 is SGHRS and CDR2 is YFSETQ.

The J gene is TRBJ2-3, the V gene TRBV5-6, with no clear D. Trimming left V 1 base short and J 3 bases short, with 12 bases between. Germline assignment: CDR1 SGHDT and CDR2 YYEEEE. CDR3 size: 15 residues. The CDR3 nucleotides are TGTGCCAGCAGCTTGTTCGACCCACTAACAGATACGCAGTATTTT. Translated: CASSLFDPLTDTQYF.

This clone was observed once. The chain employs TRBV28 and TRBJ1-3; 8 bases are a match to TRBD1. The V gene's germline CDR1 is MDHEN and CDR2 SYDVKM. V trimming: 3 bases; J trimming: 1 base; junction bases outside the gene matches: 11. The CDR3 sequence is 18 residues long. CDR3 region: CASSFVGQGAGSGNTIYF. The CDR3, as DNA: TGTGCCAGCAGTTTTGTTGGGCAGGGGGCAGGGTCTGGAAACACCATATATTTT.

The rearrangement joins TRBV7-8 to TRBJ1-5, with D unclear. Deletions cut 1 base from V and 0 bases from J, with 10 bases between. The CDR3 runs to 16 residues. Germline V CDR1 and CDR2: SGHVS, FQNEAQ. The CDR3: CASSLVGFYSNQPQHF. The CDR3 DNA is TGTGCCAGCAGCTTAGTCGGGTTTTATAGCAATCAGCCCCAGCATTTT. Full variable domain (missing parts from reference TRBV7-8 and TRBJ1-5): GAGVSQSPRYKVAKRGQDVALRCDPISGHVSLFWYQQALGQGPEFLTYFQNEAQLDKSGLPSDRFFAERPEGSVSTLKIQRTQQEDSAVYLCASSLVGFYSNQPQHFGDGTRLSIL.

The chain carries TRBV6-5 and TRBJ2-1; 8 bases fit TRBD2. Germline CDR1 reads MNHEY; CDR2 reads SVGAGI. J lost 6 bases, V lost 0 bases, and 7 bases had no gene match. The CDR3 sequence is 16 residues long. The CDR3 bases are TGTGCCAGCAGTTACTCGACTCGACTAGCGCGCAATGAGCAGTTCTTC. This translates into CASSYSTRLARNEQFF.

V and J are TRBV21-1 and TRBJ2-3; no DNA check was done on the table's D call, TRBD2. TRBV21-1 is flagged as a pseudogene. CDR3 length: 15 amino acids. CDR3 sequence: CASSKGRDGTDTQYF. The CDR3 bases are TGTGCCAGCAGCAAAGGACGGGATGGAACAGATACGCAGTATTTT.

The chain employs TRBV6-5 and TRBJ1-2; D perhaps matches TRBD1 (6 bases). The CDR3 spans 13 residues. The germline V gene encodes CDR1 MNHEY and CDR2 SVGAGI. Trimming took off 4 bases at V and 6 bases at J, with 12 bases between the two ends. CDR3 in amino acids: CASSSQGPHGYTF. The CDR3 bases are TGTGCCAGCAGTTCCCAGGGGCCCCATGGCTACACCTTC.

V and J are TRBV5-5 and TRBJ1-2, with a possible D match to TRBD1 (6 bases). Trimming stripped 2 bases from V and 6 bases from J, with 14 bases between. Germline V gives CDR1 SGHKS, CDR2 YYEKEE (reference sequence). The CDR3 totals 14 residues. CDR3 coding DNA: TGTGCCAGCAGCTTCTGGACAGCCCAGGATGGCTACACCTTC. As protein: CASSFWTAQDGYTF.

The genes are TRBV29-1 and TRBJ2-1; 11 bases are a match to TRBD2. The CDR3 extends over 14 amino acids. The ends lost 5 bases at V and 6 bases at J; junction bases unmatched: 6. The V gene's germline CDR1 is SQVTM and CDR2 ANQGSEA. The CDR3 is CSVRVLAGGNEQFF. Here the CDR3 DNA reads TGCAGCGTTAGAGTCCTAGCGGGAGGCAATGAGCAGTTCTTC.

The gene calls are TRBV9 and TRBJ2-1; D not certain. This CDR3 is built from 13 residues. Germline V gene lookup returns CDR1 SGDLS and CDR2 YYNGEE. V was clipped by 3 bases and J by 0 bases, with 4 bases between them. In DNA form, the CDR3 reads TGTGCCAGCAGCGCGTACTCCTACAATGAGCAGTTCTTC. Its protein is CASSAYSYNEQFF. Variable domain in full (rest from reference TRBV9 and TRBJ2-1): DSGVTQTPKHLITATGQRVTLRCSPRSGDLSVYWYQQSLDQGLQFLIQYYNGEERAKGNILERFSAQQFPDLHSELNLSSLELGDSALYFCASSAYSYNEQFFGPGTRLTVL.